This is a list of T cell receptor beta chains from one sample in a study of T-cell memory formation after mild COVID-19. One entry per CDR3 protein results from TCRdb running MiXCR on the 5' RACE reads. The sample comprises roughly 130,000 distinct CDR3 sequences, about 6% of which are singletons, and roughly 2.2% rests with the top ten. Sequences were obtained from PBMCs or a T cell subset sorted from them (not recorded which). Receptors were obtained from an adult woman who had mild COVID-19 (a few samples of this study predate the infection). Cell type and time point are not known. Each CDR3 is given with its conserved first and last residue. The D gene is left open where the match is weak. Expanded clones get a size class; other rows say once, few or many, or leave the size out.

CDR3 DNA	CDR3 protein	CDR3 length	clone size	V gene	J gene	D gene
TGTGCCAGCAGCTTATCCCTCGGACGGAGACAAGAGACCCAGTACTTC	CASSLSLGRRQETQYF	16	few	TRBV7-9	TRBJ2-5	.
TGCGCCAGCAGACTGGGTGACTCTGGGGCCAACGTCCTGACTTTC	CASRLGDSGANVLTF	15	many	TRBV5-1	TRBJ2-6	.
TGTGCCAGCAGCCAAGATGGCACGGGCGTTGAAAAACTGTTTTTT	CASSQDGTGVEKLFF	15	few	TRBV4-2	TRBJ1-4	.
TGTGCCAGCAGCGTGGCGAGATGGGGAGCTTTCTTT	CASSVARWGAFF	12	many	TRBV12-3/TRBV12-4	TRBJ1-1	.
TGCAGCGTTCAACAGGGGGGGAGCTATGGCTACACCTTC	CSVQQGGSYGYTF	13	.	TRBV29-1	TRBJ1-2	TRBD1
TGCAGCGCCCGCCTGCTGGGGGTAACAGATACGCAGTATTTT	CSARLLGVTDTQYF	14	.	TRBV29-1	TRBJ2-3	.
TGTGCCAGCAGCTTAAGCCCGGGGTCAGGAGGAAACACCATATATTTT	CASSLSPGSGGNTIYF	16	.	TRBV7-3	TRBJ1-3	.
TGTGCCAGCAGTTTATCTTTTTACAATGAGCAGTTCTTC	CASSLSFYNEQFF	13	few	TRBV27	TRBJ2-1	.
TGTGCCAGCAGCGTAGGTTCAGGGGAAACCTACGAGCAGTACTTC	CASSVGSGETYEQYF	15	many	TRBV9	TRBJ2-7	.
TGTGCCAGCACCCTGGGGGGGCTAGCGGGAGGGAAGGGGAGCACAGATACGCAGTATTTT	CASTLGGLAGGKGSTDTQYF	20	few	TRBV2	TRBJ2-3	TRBD2
TGTGCCAGCAGCCCCTCGGCAGGGCTGACAGATACGCAGTATTTT	CASSPSAGLTDTQYF	15	few	TRBV12-3/TRBV12-4	TRBJ2-3	.
TGTGCCAGCAGTGAAGGACAGCTTTTCACAGATACGCAGTATTTT	CASSEGQLFTDTQYF	15	.	TRBV6-1	TRBJ2-3	.
TGTGCCAGCTCACCAACCGGAGATAGCAATCAGCCCCAGCATTTT	CASSPTGDSNQPQHF	15	few	TRBV18	TRBJ1-5	.
TGTGCCACCAGTGACTCGTACAGGGCGTATGGCTACACCTTC	CATSDSYRAYGYTF	14	.	TRBV24-1	TRBJ1-2	.
TGTGCCAGCAGTTTACTGGTACGCACTGAAGCTTTCTTT	CASSLLVRTEAFF	13	many	TRBV12-3/TRBV12-4	TRBJ1-1	.
TGCAGCGTTGAAGACAGGGGGTACGAGCAGTACTTC	CSVEDRGYEQYF	12	many	TRBV29-1	TRBJ2-7	TRBD1
TGTGCCAGCAGCTCGAATGTCAACACTGAAGCTTTCTTT	CASSSNVNTEAFF	13	few	TRBV11-1	TRBJ1-1	.
TGTGCCAGCAGTTTAGGGGACAGGGGATACAATCAGCCCCAGCATTTT	CASSLGDRGYNQPQHF	16	.	TRBV12-3/TRBV12-4	TRBJ1-5	TRBD1
TGTGCCAGCAGCCCCTTTAGAGCCAGCTCCTACAATGAGCAGTTCTTC	CASSPFRASSYNEQFF	16	.	TRBV7-2	TRBJ2-1	.
TGTGCCAGCAGCTTAGCTCGTGCGAAGAGCAATCCCAATGAGCAGTTCTTC	CASSLARAKSNPNEQFF	17	few	TRBV7-2	TRBJ2-1	.
TGTGCCAGCAAAATGGGACTAGCGGGAGGTTCCTACAATGAGCAGTTCTTC	CASKMGLAGGSYNEQFF	17	many	TRBV6-5	TRBJ2-1	TRBD2
TGTGCCAGCAGCTTCCGGACAGATGCCAGCTTC	CASSFRTDASF	11	many	TRBV7-2	TRBJ2-1	.
TGTGCCAGCAGCTGGGGGGACCTCGGGGGCACTGAAGCTTTCTTT	CASSWGDLGGTEAFF	15	.	TRBV5-6	TRBJ1-1	.
TGTGCCAGCAGCTCAATCGGGCACACAGATACGCAGTATTTT	CASSSIGHTDTQYF	14	.	TRBV7-3	TRBJ2-3	.
TGCGCCAGCAGCTCGGGATGGGTGGAAACTAATGAAAAACTGTTTTTT	CASSSGWVETNEKLFF	16	few	TRBV5-1	TRBJ1-4	.
TGCAGTGCTAGGCGACCTTCCGGGACACCAGGGGAAGCTTTCTTT	CSARRPSGTPGEAFF	15	.	TRBV20-1	TRBJ1-1	.
TGCAGTGCTCGTGAGGGGGGAGATACGCAGTATTTT	CSAREGGDTQYF	12	.	TRBV20-1	TRBJ2-3	.
TGTGCCACCAGTGATGGACAGGGGGCGCGGGAGACCCAGTACTTC	CATSDGQGARETQYF	15	.	TRBV24-1	TRBJ2-5	TRBD1
TGTGCCAGCACATTAGCGCCGAGCTCCTACAATGAGCAGTTCTTC	CASTLAPSSYNEQFF	15	many	TRBV6-2/TRBV6-3	TRBJ2-1	.
TGTGCCAGCAGCTCGACAGGGAACAATCAGCCCCAGCATTTT	CASSSTGNNQPQHF	14	few	TRBV7-2	TRBJ1-5	TRBD1
TGTGCCAGCAGCTTAGATCTAGGACCTAACTATGGCTACACCTTC	CASSLDLGPNYGYTF	15	few	TRBV7-2	TRBJ1-2	.